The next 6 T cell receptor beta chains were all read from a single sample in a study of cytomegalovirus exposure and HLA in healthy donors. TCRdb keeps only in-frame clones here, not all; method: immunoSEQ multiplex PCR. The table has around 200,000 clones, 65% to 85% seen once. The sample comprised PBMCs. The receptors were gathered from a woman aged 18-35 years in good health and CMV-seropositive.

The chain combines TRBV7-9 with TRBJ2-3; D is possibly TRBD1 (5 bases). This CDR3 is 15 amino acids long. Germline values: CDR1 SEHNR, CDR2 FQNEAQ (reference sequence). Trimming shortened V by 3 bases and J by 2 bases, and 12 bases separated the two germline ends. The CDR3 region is CASSFLGETTDTQYF. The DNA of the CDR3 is TGTGCCAGCAGCTTCCTAGGGGAAACCACAGATACGCAGTATTTT.

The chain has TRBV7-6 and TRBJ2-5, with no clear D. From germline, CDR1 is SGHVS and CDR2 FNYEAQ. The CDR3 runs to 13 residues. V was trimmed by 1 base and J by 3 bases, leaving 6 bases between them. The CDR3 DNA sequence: TGTGCCAGCAGCTTAGTGCGAAAAGAGACCCAGTACTTC. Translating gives CASSLVRKETQYF. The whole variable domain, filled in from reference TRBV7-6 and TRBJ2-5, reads GAGVSQSPRYKVTKRGQDVALRCDPISGHVSLYWYRQALGQGPEFLTYFNYEAQQDKSGLPNDRFSAERPEGSISTLTIQRTEQRDSAMYRCASSLVRKETQYFGPGTRLLVL.

DNA for the CDR3: TGCGCCAGCAGCTGGGGAGGAGGGATGGAGACCCAGTACTTC. It encodes CASSWGGGMETQYF. This chain connects TRBV5-1 to TRBJ2-5; a possible D gene is TRBD2 (6 bases). The V gene's germline CDR1 is SGHRS and CDR2 YFSETQ. V dropped 3 bases and J dropped 5 bases, with 14 bases sitting between them. CDR3 length: 14 residues.

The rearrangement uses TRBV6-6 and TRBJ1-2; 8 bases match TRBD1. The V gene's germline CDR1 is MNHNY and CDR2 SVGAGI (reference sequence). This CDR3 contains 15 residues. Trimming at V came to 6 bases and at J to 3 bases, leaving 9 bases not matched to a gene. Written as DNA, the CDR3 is TGTGCCAGCAGCCCCCGAGGACAGGGAGACTATGGCTACACCTTC. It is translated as CASSPRGQGDYGYTF.

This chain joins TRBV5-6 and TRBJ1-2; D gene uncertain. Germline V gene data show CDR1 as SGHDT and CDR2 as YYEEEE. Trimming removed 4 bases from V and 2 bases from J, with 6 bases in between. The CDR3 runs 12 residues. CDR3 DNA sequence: TGTGCCAGCAGCGCCACAAACTATGGCTACACCTTC. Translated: CASSATNYGYTF.

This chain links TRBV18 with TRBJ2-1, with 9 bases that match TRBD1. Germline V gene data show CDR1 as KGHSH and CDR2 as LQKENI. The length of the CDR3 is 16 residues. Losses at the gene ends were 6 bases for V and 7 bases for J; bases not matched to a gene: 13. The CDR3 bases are TGTGCCAGCTCGCCGCTTTCACAGGGGGCTGGGAATGAGCAGTTCTTC. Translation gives CASSPLSQGAGNEQFF.